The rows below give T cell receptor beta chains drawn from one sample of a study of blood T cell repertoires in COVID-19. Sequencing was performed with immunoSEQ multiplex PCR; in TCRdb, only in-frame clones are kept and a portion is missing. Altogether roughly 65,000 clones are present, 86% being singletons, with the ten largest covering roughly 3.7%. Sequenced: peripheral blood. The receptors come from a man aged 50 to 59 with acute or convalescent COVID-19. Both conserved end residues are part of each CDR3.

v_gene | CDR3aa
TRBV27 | CASTNDRGGSPLHF
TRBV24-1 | CATMGAGGNTQYF
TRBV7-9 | CASSLSAAGEAFF
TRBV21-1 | CASSKHQGYSNQPQHF
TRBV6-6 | CASSYSTGGAKNIQYF
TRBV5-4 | CASSLGGRGGQETQYF
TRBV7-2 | CASSPTAGVGEQYF
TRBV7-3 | CASSLSPGGYGYTF
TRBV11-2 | CASSPGQETQYF
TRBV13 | CASSPGLAGGLGTDTQYF
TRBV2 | CASRALAGATPYNEQFF
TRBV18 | CASSTDRVGQPQHF
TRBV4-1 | CASSHVPRQSGNTIYF
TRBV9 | CASSTGSRYPGQGGNSPLHF
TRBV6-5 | CASSYSYSDEKLFF
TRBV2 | CASRKGRGSQETQYF
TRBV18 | CASSPPSPSGTDTQYF
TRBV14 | CASSSRDSGFGYTF
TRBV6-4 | CASRSTGDNSPLHF
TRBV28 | CASSLSSGRTAKQYF
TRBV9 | CASKEGVFSGNTIYF
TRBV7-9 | CASSEGDYSEQFF
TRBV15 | CATSREGGSNYGYTF
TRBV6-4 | CASSDSISFNETGAEKLFF
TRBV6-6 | CASSLYRTDTQYF
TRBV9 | CASSVWTDPQEQYF
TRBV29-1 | CSVEDRGDTQYF
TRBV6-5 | CASSPGQGAGEQYF
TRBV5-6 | CASSLNVRQGAGYTF
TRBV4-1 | CASSLDRPGELFF